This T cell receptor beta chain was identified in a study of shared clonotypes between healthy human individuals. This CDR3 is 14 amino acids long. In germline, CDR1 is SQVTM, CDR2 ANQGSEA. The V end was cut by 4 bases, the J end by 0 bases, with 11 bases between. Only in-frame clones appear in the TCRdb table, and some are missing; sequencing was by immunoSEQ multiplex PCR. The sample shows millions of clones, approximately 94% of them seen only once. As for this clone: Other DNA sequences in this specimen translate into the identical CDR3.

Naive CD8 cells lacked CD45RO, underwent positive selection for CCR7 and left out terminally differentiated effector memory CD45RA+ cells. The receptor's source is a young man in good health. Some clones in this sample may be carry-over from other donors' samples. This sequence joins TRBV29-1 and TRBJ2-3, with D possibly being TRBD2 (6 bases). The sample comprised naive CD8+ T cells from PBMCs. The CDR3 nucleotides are TGCAGCGTTGCTCCGCGGGGTAGCACAGATACGCAGTATTTT. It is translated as CSVAPRGSTDTQYF.